This T cell receptor (beta chain) was captured in a study of technical replicates of blood from four donors. Sequencing was performed with immunoSEQ multiplex PCR; in TCRdb, only in-frame clones are kept and a portion is missing. Here the sample spans tens of thousands of clones, 95% to 98% being singletons. Looked up from germline, CDR1 is WSHSY and CDR2 is SAAADI. V lost 3 bases and J lost 3, with 11 bases in between. The CDR3 is 14 amino acids. The TCR was taken from a human donor in good health. V usage is TRBV10-2 and J usage is TRBJ1-2, with D unresolved. The sequencing input was T cells isolated from PBMCs. The CDR3 loop is CASSDVSPYYGYTF. In DNA, the CDR3 is TGCGCCAGCAGTGATGTCAGTCCCTACTATGGCTACACCTTC.